The 27 T cell receptor beta chains in this list originate from one sample, sequenced in a study of radiation and T cells in renal cell carcinoma. As for time point: baseline pretreatment blood. Treatment meaning: 15 Gy SBRT to primary tumor, nephrectomy 4 weeks later. Sequenced by immunoSEQ multiplex PCR; TCRdb stores in-frame clones only, minus some. This sample has tens of thousands of clones, with roughly three quarters found just once. The sequencing used blood, collected from a patient whose treatment included radiotherapy and nephrectomy. Receptor source: a man aged 55 to 70 with renal cell carcinoma.

This clone was seen only once. V usage is TRBV7-3 and J usage is TRBJ1-4, with 7 bases matching TRBD1. This CDR3 comprises 15 residues. The V and J ends lost 2 bases and 3 bases, in that order; junction bases with no gene match: 3. Germline V gene lookup returns CDR1 SGHTA and CDR2 FQGTGA. Written as DNA, the CDR3 is TGTGCCAGCAGCTTATACGGGACAGCTAATGAAAAACTGTTTTTT. Residues: CASSLYGTANEKLFF.

This chain uses TRBV7-3 with TRBJ2-1; 9 bases align to TRBD2. V shed 1 base and J 3 bases; nucleotides not matched to a gene: 4. Germline V gene lookup returns CDR1 SGHTA and CDR2 FQGTGA. The CDR3 loop spans 16 amino acids. In DNA, the CDR3 is TGTGCCAGCAGCTTAAGCGGCGGGAGGGTCTACAATGAGCAGTTCTTC. Translated, it gives CASSLSGGRVYNEQFF.

This clone was counted a single time. The rearrangement joins TRBV7-3 to TRBJ2-1; 9 nucleotides align to TRBD2. There are 15 residues in the CDR3. The germline V gene has CDR1 SGHTA and CDR2 FQGTGA. J was trimmed by 6 bases and V by 1 base; bases with no gene match: 4. The CDR3 nucleotides are TGTGCCAGCAGCTTAAGTAGCGGGGGCTTCAATGAGCAGTTCTTC. It is translated as CASSLSSGGFNEQFF.

V usage is TRBV5-1 and J usage is TRBJ2-3; 8 bases align to TRBD2. Germline CDR1 is SGHRS and CDR2 is YFSETQ. V gave up 0 bases and J gave up 5 bases; unmatched junction bases: 8. CDR3 size: 16 residues. The CDR3 DNA follows: TGCGCCAGCAGCTTGGGGGCTAGCGGGTCCGTAGATACGCAGTATTTT. Encoded protein: CASSLGASGSVDTQYF.

V gene TRBV7-2 combines with J gene TRBJ2-1; 7 positions match TRBD1. Unmatched junction bases numbered 9, after V lost 7 bases and J lost 3 bases. From germline, CDR1 is SGHTA and CDR2 FQGNSA. The CDR3 extends over 15 amino acids. In DNA, the CDR3 is TGTGCCAGCACAACAAGCCAGGGGGTCTACAATGAGCAGTTCTTC. Amino acids: CASTTSQGVYNEQFF.

The chain has TRBV9 and TRBJ1-1; the D is unclear. CDR1 SGDLS and CDR2 YYNGEE come from the germline V gene. Trimming removed 3 bases at V and 4 bases at J, with 10 bases between. The CDR3 consists of 13 residues. The CDR3 here is CASSEGQTTEAFF. As DNA, the CDR3 is TGTGCCAGCAGCGAAGGGCAGACCACTGAAGCTTTCTTT.

The chain is built from TRBV19 and TRBJ2-1; D unclear. Per the germline V gene, CDR1 is LNHDA and CDR2 is SQIVND (reference sequence). V shed 3 bases and J shed 7 bases, with 7 bases lying between them. This CDR3 has 12 residues. CDR3 sequence (DNA): TGTGCCAGTAGTATTGGTTGGAATGAGCAGTTCTTC. Encoded protein: CASSIGWNEQFF. The full variable domain, rest sourced from reference TRBV19 and TRBJ2-1, is DGGITQSPKYLFRKEGQNVTLSCEQNLNHDAMYWYRQDPGQGLRLIYYSQIVNDFQKGDIAEGYSVSREKKESFPLTVTSAQKNPTAFYLCASSIGWNEQFFGPGTRLTVL.

This chain joins TRBV7-9 and TRBJ1-2, with 8 bases lining up with TRBD1. The CDR3 totals 13 residues. V gave up 3 bases and J gave up 7 bases; unmatched junction bases: 4. The V gene's germline CDR1 is SEHNR and CDR2 FQNEAQ (reference sequence). The CDR3 region has the DNA TGTGCCAGCAGCTTGGCAGGGACAGGTGGCTACACCTTC. Translated: CASSLAGTGGYTF.

The chain is built from TRBV27 and TRBJ1-4; TRBD1 is a possible D gene (6 bases). V was trimmed by 6 bases and J by 5 bases, leaving 19 bases between them. The germline gives CDR1 MNHEY, CDR2 SMNVEV (reference sequence). The CDR3 spans 16 residues. The CDR3 DNA sequence: TGTGCCAGCAGACCCTCTCTCAGGGGTTTAAATGAAAAACTGTTTTTT. It is translated as CASRPSLRGLNEKLFF. Supplemented by reference TRBV27 and TRBJ1-4, the full variable domain reads EAQVTQNPRYLITVTGKKLTVTCSQNMNHEYMSWYRQDPGLGLRQIYYSMNVEVTDKGDVPEGYKVSRKEKRNFPLILESPSPNQTSLYFCASRPSLRGLNEKLFFGSGTQLSVL.

In this sample, this clone turned up a few times. The chain is built from TRBV10-3 and TRBJ1-5; D is possibly TRBD1 (5 bases). The CDR3 extends over 15 amino acids. The germline V and J ends were trimmed by 4 bases and 5 bases, with 15 bases remaining between them. Germline V gene data show CDR1 as ENHRY and CDR2 as SYGVKD. CDR3 sequence: CAISASQVSHQPQHF. CDR3 DNA: TGTGCCATCAGTGCCTCACAGGTTTCGCATCAGCCCCAGCATTTT.

J is TRBJ2-1 and V is TRBV5-1, with a possible D match to TRBD2 (6 bases). V was pared by 4 bases and J by 9 bases, with 17 bases between. Germline lookup yields CDR1 SGHRS and CDR2 YFSETQ. The CDR3 is made up of 14 amino acids. The CDR3 reads CASSQDWDWGEQFF. The CDR3 coding sequence is TGCGCCAGCAGCCAGGACTGGGACTGGGGTGAGCAGTTCTTC. Based on the CDR3 plus reference TRBV5-1 and TRBJ2-1, the full variable domain is KAGVTQTPRYLIKTRGQQVTLSCSPISGHRSVSWYQQTPGQGLQFLFEYFSETQRNKGNFPGRFSGRQFSNSRSEMNVSTLELGDSALYLCASSQDWDWGEQFFGPGTRLTVL.

The CDR3 loop is CASSLWGGLGQPQHF. The CDR3 nucleotides read TGTGCCAGCAGCTTATGGGGGGGATTGGGACAGCCCCAGCATTTT. This chain joins TRBV7-3 and TRBJ1-5, with a weak D call TRBD1 (5 bases). CDR3 length equals 15 residues. Between the trimmed V and J ends, which lost 2 bases and 7 bases, there was a span of 15 bases. Germline CDR1 is SGHTA and CDR2 is FQGTGA.

This chain joins TRBV6-1 and TRBJ1-6; possibly TRBD1 for D (5 bases). Germline-derived CDR1 and CDR2 are MNHNS and SASEGT. The CDR3 spans 13 residues. V was cut by 10 bases and J by 7 bases, with 14 bases left in between. Here the CDR3 reads CATPEGPNSPLHF. In nucleotides, the CDR3 is TGTGCCACCCCCGAGGGGCCGAATTCACCCCTCCACTTT.

This clone was observed a single time. V and J are TRBV25-1 and TRBJ1-2; the D is unclear. The V end was cut by 3 bases, the J end by 4 bases, with 15 bases between. Germline V gene sequence: CDR1 MGHDK, CDR2 SYGVNS. This CDR3 region has 15 residues. DNA for the CDR3: TGTGCCAGCAGTGACGCTGGGGTATTGTTCTATGGCTACACCTTC. Its translation: CASSDAGVLFYGYTF.

The chain employs TRBV9 and TRBJ2-6; D unresolved. Germline CDR1 reads SGDLS; CDR2 reads YYNGEE. Trimming removed 3 bases from V and 1 base from J, with 8 bases in between. The CDR3 extends over 15 amino acids. DNA for the CDR3: TGTGCCAGCAGCGCGACGGAGTCTGGGGCCAACGTCCTGACTTTC. This encodes CASSATESGANVLTF.

To note about this clone: The sample carries other DNA sequences with the same CDR3. The rearrangement joins TRBV5-1 to TRBJ2-1; 10 bases are a match to TRBD2. Trimming at V came to 0 bases and at J to 0 bases, leaving 6 bases not matched to a gene. Per the germline V gene, CDR1 is SGHRS and CDR2 is YFSETQ. The CDR3 length is 18 residues. CDR3 sequence reads: CASSLGTSGASSYNEQFF. The CDR3 coding sequence is TGCGCCAGCAGCTTGGGTACTAGCGGGGCAAGCTCCTACAATGAGCAGTTCTTC.

This chain connects TRBV19 to TRBJ1-5, with TRBD1 as a possible D gene (5 bases). Germline V CDR1 and CDR2: LNHDA, SQIVND (reference sequence). V shed 4 bases and J shed 9 bases, with 13 bases lying between them. The CDR3 length is 13 residues. The CDR3 DNA sequence: TGTGCCAGTAGTACCGAAACAGGACGGCCCCAGCATTTT. Its protein product is CASSTETGRPQHF.

This chain links TRBV6-5 with TRBJ2-1; weak D call: TRBD1 (6 bases). This CDR3 is built from 15 residues. Per germline, CDR1 MNHEY and CDR2 SVGAGI. Trimming removed 5 bases at V and 2 bases at J, with 13 bases between. CDR3 protein: CASSHTGRTYNEQFF. CDR3 coding DNA: TGTGCCAGCAGTCATACAGGGAGAACCTACAATGAGCAGTTCTTC.

CDR3 region: CASSLSAGDFEAFF. The CDR3, as DNA: TGTGCCAGCAGTCTGAGTGCAGGGGACTTTGAAGCTTTCTTT. The rearrangement uses TRBV7-9 and TRBJ1-1, with TRBD1 as a possible D gene (6 bases). The ends were cut back, 6 bases at V and 7 bases at J, with 18 bases in the middle. Germline assignment: CDR1 SEHNR and CDR2 FQNEAQ (reference sequence). The CDR3 totals 14 residues.

CDR3 protein: CASGNRESYGYTF. CDR3 nucleotide sequence: TGTGCCAGCGGGAACAGGGAATCCTATGGCTACACCTTC. V usage is TRBV2 and J usage is TRBJ1-2; the D gene is possibly TRBD1 (6 bases). Germline assignment: CDR1 SNHLY and CDR2 FYNNEI. V dropped 8 bases and J dropped 4 bases, with 14 bases sitting between them. The CDR3 contains 13 residues. Full variable domain (rest looked up from reference TRBV2 and TRBJ1-2): EPEVTQTPSHQVTQMGQEVILRCVPISNHLYFYWYRQILGQKVEFLVSFYNNEISEKSEIFDDQFSVERPDGSNFTLKIRSTKLEDSAMYFCASGNRESYGYTFGSGTRLTVV.

This clone showed up just a few times. The gene calls are TRBV6-1 and TRBJ1-5, with D hard to call. Trimming took 6 bases from V and 3 from J, leaving 12 bases between them. Germline CDR1 MNHNS, CDR2 SASEGT. CDR3 length: 14 amino acids. DNA of the CDR3: TGTGCCAGCAGACCATCCGGGGACAATCAGCCCCAGCATTTT. Its protein product is CASRPSGDNQPQHF.

The genes are TRBV5-4 and TRBJ2-1, with 12 bases that match TRBD2. J gave up 5 bases and V 0 bases, and 9 bases lay outside the gene matches. This CDR3 region has 18 residues. Germline V CDR1 and CDR2: SGHNT, YYREEE (reference sequence). Here the CDR3 DNA reads TGTGCCAGCAGCTTGGCCCTAACTAGCGGGGGGTATAACAATGAGCAGTTCTTC. Its translation is CASSLALTSGGYNNEQFF.

This clone has more than one count but fewer than ten. The chain combines TRBV19 with TRBJ2-3, with TRBD2 matching over 10 bases. The CDR3 consists of 14 residues. CDR1 is LNHDA, CDR2 SQIVND, per germline (reference sequence). V was clipped by 5 bases and J by 7 bases; unmatched bases: 6. The CDR3 sequence: CASSLAGGGNTQYF. The DNA of the CDR3 is TGTGCCAGTAGTTTAGCGGGAGGAGGGAATACGCAGTATTTT.

The V and J genes are TRBV11-3 and TRBJ2-4, with D perhaps matching TRBD2 (5 bases). V was pared by 5 bases and J by 3 bases, with 11 bases between. Germline V lookup: CDR1 SGHNT, CDR2 YENEEA. This CDR3 has 14 amino acids. CDR3 region: CASSIGSGKNIQYF. CDR3 sequence (DNA): TGTGCCAGCAGCATAGGGAGTGGCAAAAACATTCAGTACTTC.

The J gene is TRBJ2-5, the V gene TRBV9; D gene unclear. This CDR3 has 13 residues. Deletions cut 3 bases from V and 1 base from J, with 7 bases between. Germline-derived CDR1 and CDR2 are SGDLS and YYNGEE. The CDR3 DNA reads TGTGCCAGCAGCGCCGACGTCCAAGAGACCCAGTACTTC. Translating gives CASSADVQETQYF.

The chain carries TRBV7-2 and TRBJ1-2; TRBD1 matches 12 bases. J lost 2 bases, V lost 6 bases, and 7 bases had no gene match. CDR1 is SGHTA and CDR2 is FQGNSA in the germline V gene. The CDR3 has 16 residues. The CDR3 DNA sequence: TGTGCCAGCAGTACCGGGACAGGGGGCGCCAACTATGGCTACACCTTC. This translates into CASSTGTGGANYGYTF.

The chain joins TRBV19 to TRBJ1-5, with 10 bases that match TRBD1. V shed 9 bases and J 0 bases; nucleotides not matched to a gene: 2. The CDR3 contains 14 residues. Germline V CDR1 and CDR2: LNHDA, SQIVND (reference sequence). The CDR3 is CASRDRGSNQPQHF. CDR3 DNA: TGTGCCAGCAGGGACAGGGGTAGCAATCAGCCCCAGCATTTT.